This is a list of T cell receptor beta chains from one sample in a study of T cell responses to AZD1222 COVID-19 vaccine. Libraries were prepared by immunoSEQ multiplex PCR; TCRdb keeps only in-frame clonotypes and omits some of them. The sample consists of around 100,000 clones, 90% of them appearing once. Here the sequenced sample was peripheral blood, taken on day 0 of AZD1222 vaccination. These receptors were obtained from an adult in good health. The CDR3 runs from the conserved cysteine through the conserved F or W.

V,J,CDR3
TRBV13,TRBJ1-3,CASSFDRNSGNTIYF
TRBV10-3,TRBJ2-7,CAISESRGVIYEQYF
TRBV7-8,TRBJ2-3,CASRPTSGLITDTQYF
TRBV18,TRBJ1-6,CASSPQYSYNSPLHF
TRBV7-2,TRBJ1-6,CASSLLGRGVSPLHF
TRBV7-9,TRBJ1-1,CASSWYSDTEAFF
TRBV7-9,TRBJ2-2,CASSLAGGPNTGELFF
TRBV12-3/TRBV12-4,TRBJ1-5,CASSSRVNQPQHF
TRBV3-1/TRBV3-2,TRBJ1-3,CASSLYSWTASGNTIYF
TRBV28,TRBJ1-4,CASSFYLNEKLFF
TRBV7-9,TRBJ2-1,CASSSTTGTASGNEQFF
TRBV24-1,TRBJ1-4,CATPPLGRVNEKLFF
TRBV7-6,TRBJ2-7,CASSLAYPFDEQYF
TRBV2,TRBJ1-3,CASSGSGNTIYF
TRBV18,TRBJ1-3,CASSPTRDGGNTIYF
TRBV12-3/TRBV12-4,TRBJ2-3,CASSGQATDTQYF
TRBV4-1,TRBJ1-5,CASSQDQTGSNQPQHF
TRBV11-2,TRBJ2-1,CASSLGGGVYNEQFF
TRBV7-9,TRBJ1-1,CASSLLDSDTEAFF
TRBV9,TRBJ2-1,CASSVEGAIYEQFF
TRBV5-8,TRBJ1-1,CASSFLGGMGYTEAFF
TRBV6-6,TRBJ1-2,CASSYGSAPNYGYTF
TRBV6-4,TRBJ2-2,CASWGGRKNTGELFF
TRBV30,TRBJ2-1,CAWSAVVGDEQFF
TRBV6-1,TRBJ1-2,CASSEIGGYTF
TRBV3-1/TRBV3-2,TRBJ2-1,CASSQPWGDNEQFF
TRBV27,TRBJ2-1,CASSLGLTGVYNEQFF
TRBV4-3,TRBJ2-5,CASSLTRSPRETQYF
TRBV6-4,TRBJ2-7,CASSESRVAEQYF
TRBV7-8,TRBJ2-7,CASSPGGTGEFYEQYF
TRBV27,TRBJ1-2,CASSLGQGGSYGYTF
TRBV6-1,TRBJ1-2,CASSEALSAGLGYTF
TRBV5-1,TRBJ1-2,CASSTGEGYTF
TRBV30,TRBJ1-2,CASSQGSNYGYTF
TRBV12-3/TRBV12-4,TRBJ2-7,CASRPGTGFEQYF
TRBV5-8,TRBJ2-1,CASSLGQVSYNEQFF
TRBV29-1,TRBJ1-2,CSVAKLDRRNYGYTF
TRBV10-3,TRBJ2-1,CAISAITRSSYNEQFF
TRBV2,TRBJ2-5,CASTDFYQETQYF
TRBV2,TRBJ2-7,CASSEETPGPGPEQYF
TRBV2,TRBJ1-2,CASSGQGIGYTF
TRBV28,TRBJ1-6,CASSSGTARPPLHF
TRBV29-1,TRBJ1-1,CSGGTQPDTEAFF
TRBV30,TRBJ1-5,CAWSTQDQPQHF
TRBV30,TRBJ1-4,CAWSVRPGGEKLFF
TRBV21-1,TRBJ1-1,CASSDQGRNTEAFF
TRBV11-2,TRBJ1-2,CASSLGPQGYGYTF
TRBV7-6,TRBJ2-7,CASSARGSSYEQYF
TRBV5-1,TRBJ1-1,CASSLVFGGGPGGNTEAFF
TRBV27,TRBJ1-2,CASSLSPGSGYTF